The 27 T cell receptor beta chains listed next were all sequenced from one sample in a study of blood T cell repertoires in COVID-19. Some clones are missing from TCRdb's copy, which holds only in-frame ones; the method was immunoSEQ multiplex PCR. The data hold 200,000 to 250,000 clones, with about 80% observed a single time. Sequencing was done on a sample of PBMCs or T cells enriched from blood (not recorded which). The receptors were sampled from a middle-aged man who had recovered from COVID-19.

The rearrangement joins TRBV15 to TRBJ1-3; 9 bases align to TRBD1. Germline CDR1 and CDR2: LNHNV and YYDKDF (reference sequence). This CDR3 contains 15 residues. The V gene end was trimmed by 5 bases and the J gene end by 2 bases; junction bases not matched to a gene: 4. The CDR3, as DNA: TGTGCCACCAGCGGAGGGACAGGGACTGGAAACACCATATATTTT. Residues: CATSGGTGTGNTIYF.

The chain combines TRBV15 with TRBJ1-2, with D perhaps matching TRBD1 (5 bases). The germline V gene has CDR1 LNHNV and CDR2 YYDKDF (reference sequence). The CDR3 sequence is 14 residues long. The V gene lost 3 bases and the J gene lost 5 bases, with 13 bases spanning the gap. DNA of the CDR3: TGTGCCACCAGCAGCGACAGAGGTGGTTATGGCTACACCTTC. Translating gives CATSSDRGGYGYTF. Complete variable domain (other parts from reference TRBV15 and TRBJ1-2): DAMVIQNPRYQVTQFGKPVTLSCSQTLNHNVMYWYQQKSSQAPKLLFHYYDKDFNNEADTPDNFQSRRPNTSFCFLDIRSPGLGDTAMYLCATSSDRGGYGYTFGSGTRLTVV.

Here the CDR3 DNA reads TGTGCCAGTATGGGGACAGGGGATAACTATGGCTACACCTTC. Its protein product is CASMGTGDNYGYTF. J is TRBJ1-2 and V is TRBV19; 10 nucleotides agree with TRBD1. The CDR3 has 14 amino acids. Per germline, CDR1 LNHDA and CDR2 SQIVND (reference sequence). Trimming cost V 7 bases and J 1 base; bases outside gene matches: 3.

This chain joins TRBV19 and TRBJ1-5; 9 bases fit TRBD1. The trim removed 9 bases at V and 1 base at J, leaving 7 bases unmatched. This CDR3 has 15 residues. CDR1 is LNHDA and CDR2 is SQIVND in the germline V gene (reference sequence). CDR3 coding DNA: TGTGCCAGCGCTCCGGGACAGGGCAGCAATCAGCCCCAGCATTTT. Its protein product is CASAPGQGSNQPQHF.

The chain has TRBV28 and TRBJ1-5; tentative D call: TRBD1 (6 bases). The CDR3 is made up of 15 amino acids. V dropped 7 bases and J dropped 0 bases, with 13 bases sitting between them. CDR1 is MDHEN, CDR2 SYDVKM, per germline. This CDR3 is CASNSGTNSNQPQHF. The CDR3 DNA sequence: TGTGCCAGCAACTCCGGGACAAATAGCAATCAGCCCCAGCATTTT.

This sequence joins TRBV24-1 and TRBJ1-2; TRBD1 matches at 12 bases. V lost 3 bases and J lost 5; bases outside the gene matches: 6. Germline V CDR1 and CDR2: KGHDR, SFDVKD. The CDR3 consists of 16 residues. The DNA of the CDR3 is TGTGCCACCAGTGATGGACCGGGACAGGGGGCGTATGGCTACACCTTC. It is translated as CATSDGPGQGAYGYTF.

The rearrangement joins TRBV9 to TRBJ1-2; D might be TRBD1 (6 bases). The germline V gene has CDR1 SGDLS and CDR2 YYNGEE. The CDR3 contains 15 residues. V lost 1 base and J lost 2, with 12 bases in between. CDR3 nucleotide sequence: TGTGCCAGCAGCGTAAGGGACAAAACCAACTATGGCTACACCTTC. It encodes CASSVRDKTNYGYTF.

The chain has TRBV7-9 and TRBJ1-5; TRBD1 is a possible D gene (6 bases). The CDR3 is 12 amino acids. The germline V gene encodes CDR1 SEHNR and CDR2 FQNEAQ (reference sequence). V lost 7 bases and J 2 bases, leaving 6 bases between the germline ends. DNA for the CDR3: TGTGCCAGCAACAGGGGCAATCAGCCCCAGCATTTT. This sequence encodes CASNRGNQPQHF.

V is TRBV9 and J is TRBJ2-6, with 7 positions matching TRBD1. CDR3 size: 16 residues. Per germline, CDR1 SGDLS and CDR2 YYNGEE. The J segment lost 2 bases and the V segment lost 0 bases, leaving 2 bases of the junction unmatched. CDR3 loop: CASSVGGTAGANVLTF. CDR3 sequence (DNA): TGTGCCAGCAGCGTAGGGGGGACAGCTGGGGCCAACGTCCTGACTTTC.

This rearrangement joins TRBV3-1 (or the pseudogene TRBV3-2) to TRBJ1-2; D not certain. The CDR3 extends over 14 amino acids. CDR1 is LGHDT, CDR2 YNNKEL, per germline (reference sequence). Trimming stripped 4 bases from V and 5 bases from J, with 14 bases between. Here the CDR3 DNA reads TGTGCCAGCAGCCCCGGTGAGGGCCTATATGGCTACACCTTC. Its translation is CASSPGEGLYGYTF.

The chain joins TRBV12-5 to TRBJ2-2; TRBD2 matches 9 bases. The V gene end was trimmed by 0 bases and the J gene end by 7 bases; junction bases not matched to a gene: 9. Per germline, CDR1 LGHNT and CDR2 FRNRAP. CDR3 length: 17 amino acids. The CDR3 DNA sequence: TGTGCTAGTGGTTTGGTACAGCTAGCGGGATACGGCGGGGAGCTGTTTTTT. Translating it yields CASGLVQLAGYGGELFF.

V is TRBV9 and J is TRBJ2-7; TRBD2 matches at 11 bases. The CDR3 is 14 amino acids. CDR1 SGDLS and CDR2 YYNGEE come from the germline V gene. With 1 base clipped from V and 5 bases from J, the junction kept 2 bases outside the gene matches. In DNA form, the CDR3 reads TGTGCCAGCAGCGTAACTAGCGGGAGTGACGAGCAGTACTTC. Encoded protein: CASSVTSGSDEQYF.

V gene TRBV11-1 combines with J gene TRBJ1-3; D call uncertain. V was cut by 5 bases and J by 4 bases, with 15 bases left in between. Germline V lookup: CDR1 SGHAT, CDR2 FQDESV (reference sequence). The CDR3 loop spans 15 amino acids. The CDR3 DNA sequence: TGTGCCAGCAGCCTGGGAGCGGGGTACGGAAACACCATATATTTT. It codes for CASSLGAGYGNTIYF.

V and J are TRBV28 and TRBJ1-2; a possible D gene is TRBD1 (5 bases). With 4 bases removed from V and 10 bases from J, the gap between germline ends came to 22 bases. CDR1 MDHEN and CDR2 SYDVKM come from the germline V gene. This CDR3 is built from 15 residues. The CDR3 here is CASSSEFGGTFAYTF. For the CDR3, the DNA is TGTGCCAGCAGTTCAGAGTTCGGCGGGACGTTTGCCTACACCTTC.

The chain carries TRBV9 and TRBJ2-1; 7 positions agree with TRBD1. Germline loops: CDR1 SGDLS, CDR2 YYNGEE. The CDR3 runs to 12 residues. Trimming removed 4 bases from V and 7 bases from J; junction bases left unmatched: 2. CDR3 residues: CASSSGGNEQFF. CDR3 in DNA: TGTGCCAGCAGCTCAGGGGGAAATGAGCAGTTCTTC.

CDR3 coding DNA: TGTGCCAGCAGTCCCCGGACATCTGGCTACACCTTC. Protein sequence: CASSPRTSGYTF. The chain employs TRBV6-5 and TRBJ1-2, with D tentatively TRBD1 (5 bases). Germline V gene sequence: CDR1 MNHEY, CDR2 SVGAGI. With 5 bases removed from V and 7 bases from J, the gap between germline ends came to 11 bases. CDR3 length: 12 residues.

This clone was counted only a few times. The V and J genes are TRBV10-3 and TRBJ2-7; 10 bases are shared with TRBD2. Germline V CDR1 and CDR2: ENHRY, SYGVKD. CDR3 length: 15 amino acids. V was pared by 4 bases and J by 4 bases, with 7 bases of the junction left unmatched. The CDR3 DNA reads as TGTGCCATCAGTGGGTTAGCGGGAGGTGAATACGAGCAGTACTTC. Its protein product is CAISGLAGGEYEQYF.

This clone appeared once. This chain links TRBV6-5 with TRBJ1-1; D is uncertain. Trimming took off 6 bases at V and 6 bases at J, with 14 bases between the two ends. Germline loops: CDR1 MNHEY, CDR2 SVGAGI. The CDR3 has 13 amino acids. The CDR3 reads CASSPSGEAEAFF. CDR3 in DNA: TGTGCCAGCAGCCCCAGCGGGGAGGCTGAAGCTTTCTTT.

The CDR3, as DNA: TGCGCCAGCAGCCAAGTTCGTGAAAAACTGTTTTTT. It yields the protein CASSQVREKLFF. The rearrangement links TRBV4-1 to TRBJ1-4; D is undetermined. V lost 1 base and J 7 bases, leaving 4 bases between the germline ends. This CDR3 region has 12 residues. Germline assignment: CDR1 MGHRA and CDR2 YSYEKL.

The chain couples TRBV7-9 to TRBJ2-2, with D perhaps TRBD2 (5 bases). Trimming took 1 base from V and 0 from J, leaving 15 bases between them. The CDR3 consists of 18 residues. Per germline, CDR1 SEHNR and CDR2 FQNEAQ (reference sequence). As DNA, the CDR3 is TGTGCCAGCAGCTTAGATGACTACGGATCCGCGAACACCGGGGAGCTGTTTTTT. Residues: CASSLDDYGSANTGELFF.

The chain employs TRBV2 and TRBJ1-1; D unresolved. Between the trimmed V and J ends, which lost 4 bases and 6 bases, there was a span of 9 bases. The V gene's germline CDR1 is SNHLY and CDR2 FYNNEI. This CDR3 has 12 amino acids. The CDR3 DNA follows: TGTGCCAGCAGTGTGGGAGTTCCTGAAGCTTTCTTT. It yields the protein CASSVGVPEAFF.

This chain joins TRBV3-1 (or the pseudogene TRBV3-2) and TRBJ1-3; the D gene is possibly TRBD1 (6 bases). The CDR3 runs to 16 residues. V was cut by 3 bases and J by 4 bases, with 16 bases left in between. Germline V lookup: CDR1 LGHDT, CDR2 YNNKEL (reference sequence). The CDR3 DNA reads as TGTGCCAGCAGCCATACTACAGGGCGATCGGGAAACACCATATATTTT. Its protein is CASSHTTGRSGNTIYF.

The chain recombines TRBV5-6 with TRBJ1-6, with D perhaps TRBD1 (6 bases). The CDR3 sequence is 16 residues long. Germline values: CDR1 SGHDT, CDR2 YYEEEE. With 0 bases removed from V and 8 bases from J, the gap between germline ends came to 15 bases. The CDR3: CASSLVQGELHSPLHF. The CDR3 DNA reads TGTGCCAGCAGCTTGGTACAGGGTGAACTCCATTCACCCCTCCACTTT.

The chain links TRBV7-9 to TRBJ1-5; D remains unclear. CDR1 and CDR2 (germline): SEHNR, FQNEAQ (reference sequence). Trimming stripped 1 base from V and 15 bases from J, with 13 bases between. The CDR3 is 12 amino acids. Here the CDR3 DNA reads TGTGCCAGCAGCTTAGATGAGCTCACTAGGCATTTT. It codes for CASSLDELTRHF.

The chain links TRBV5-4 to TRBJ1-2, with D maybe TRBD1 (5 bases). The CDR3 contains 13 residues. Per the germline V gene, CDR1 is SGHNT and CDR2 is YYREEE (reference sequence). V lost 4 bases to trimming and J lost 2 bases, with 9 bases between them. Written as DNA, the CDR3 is TGTGCCAGCAGCATTGACAGAAACTATGGCTACACCTTC. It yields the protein CASSIDRNYGYTF.

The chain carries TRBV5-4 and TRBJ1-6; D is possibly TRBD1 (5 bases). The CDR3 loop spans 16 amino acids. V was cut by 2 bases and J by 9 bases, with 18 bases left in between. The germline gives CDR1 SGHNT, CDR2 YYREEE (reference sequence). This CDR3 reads CASSFGTPAESSPLHF. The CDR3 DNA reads TGTGCCAGCAGCTTCGGGACTCCTGCTGAGAGTTCACCCCTCCACTTT.

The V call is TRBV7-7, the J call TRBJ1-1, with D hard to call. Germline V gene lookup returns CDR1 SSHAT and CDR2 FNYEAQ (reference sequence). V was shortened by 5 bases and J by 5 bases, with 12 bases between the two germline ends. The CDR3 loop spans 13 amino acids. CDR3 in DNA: TGTGCCAGCAGCCCCATAGAGTTTACTGAAGCTTTCTTT. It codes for CASSPIEFTEAFF.